This T cell receptor beta chain emerged from a study of T cell repertoires in cytomegalovirus infection. Overall study: Used in the study were CMV epitopes, some recently identified and HLA-C-restricted, others well-studied and HLA-B-restricted. An indication of both CMV infection and matching HLA type came from public TCR beta signatures. Study results and caveats: Cumulated frequencies of public TCR beta families served to identify carriers of CMV plus the relevant HLA.

The V end lost 0 bases, the J end lost 8 bases, and 10 bases lay between the germline ends. The germline V gene has CDR1 MNHNY and CDR2 SVGAGI (reference sequence). There are 13 residues in the CDR3. Details on this clonotype: Its matching antigen is unknown.

TCRdb called the reads again in MiXCR, with one record for every CDR3 protein. In the table there are 300,000 to 400,000 distinct CDR3 sequences, 25% to 35% of which are singletons. The specimen was cultured PBMCs, collected from culture after CMV antigen stimulation. This receptor was obtained from a human donor in good health (CMV status not recorded). Some clones in this sample may be carry-over from other donors' samples. The chain carries TRBV6-6 and TRBJ1-1; the D is unclear. The CDR3 DNA sequence: TGTGCCAGCAGTTACTCTCTGTTGGGAGAAGCTTTCTTT. Translated: CASSYSLLGEAFF.